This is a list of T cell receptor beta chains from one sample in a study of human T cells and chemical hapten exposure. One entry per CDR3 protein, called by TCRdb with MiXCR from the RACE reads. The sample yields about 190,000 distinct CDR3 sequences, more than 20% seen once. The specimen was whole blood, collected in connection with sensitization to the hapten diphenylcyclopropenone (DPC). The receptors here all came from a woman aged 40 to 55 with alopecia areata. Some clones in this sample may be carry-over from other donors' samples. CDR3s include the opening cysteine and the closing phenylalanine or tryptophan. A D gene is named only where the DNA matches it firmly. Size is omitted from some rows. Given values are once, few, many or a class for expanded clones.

CDR3aa: CASSFEGALAGAIVLTF; CDR3nt: TGTGCCAGCAGCTTTGAGGGGGCCCTAGCTGGGGCCATCGTCCTGACTTTC; v_gene: TRBV5-5; abundance: .; j_gene: TRBJ2-6; d_gene: TRBD1
CDR3aa: CASSPYRDRGDEQYF; CDR3nt: TGCGCCAGCAGCCCGTACCGGGACAGGGGTGACGAGCAGTACTTC; v_gene: TRBV4-1; abundance: .; j_gene: TRBJ2-7; d_gene: TRBD1
CDR3aa: CASSVSVSSSYNEQFF; CDR3nt: TGTGCCAGCAGCGTATCCGTGTCTAGCTCCTACAATGAGCAGTTCTTC; v_gene: TRBV9; abundance: .; j_gene: TRBJ2-1; d_gene: .
CDR3aa: CASSPDTTYEQYF; CDR3nt: TGTGCCAGCAGTCCGGACACGACCTACGAGCAGTACTTC; v_gene: TRBV5-6; abundance: .; j_gene: TRBJ2-7; d_gene: .
CDR3aa: CSATKGETQYF; CDR3nt: TGCAGTGCTACTAAGGGAGAGACCCAGTACTTC; v_gene: TRBV20-1; abundance: few; j_gene: TRBJ2-5; d_gene: .
CDR3aa: CASTRPAPAFF; CDR3nt: TGTGCCAGCACGCGCCCTGCCCCAGCTTTCTTT; v_gene: TRBV6-1; abundance: .; j_gene: TRBJ1-1; d_gene: .
CDR3aa: CASSSGQEDTQYF; CDR3nt: TGTGCCAGCAGTTCTGGACAGGAAGATACGCAGTATTTT; v_gene: TRBV28; abundance: .; j_gene: TRBJ2-3; d_gene: TRBD1
CDR3aa: CASSLQGIAGNQPQHF; CDR3nt: TGTGCCAGCAGTTTACAGGGGATTGCGGGCAATCAGCCCCAGCATTTT; v_gene: TRBV28; abundance: .; j_gene: TRBJ1-5; d_gene: .
CDR3aa: CASSITAGGAGELFF; CDR3nt: TGTGCCAGTAGTATAACAGCGGGAGGCGCCGGGGAGCTGTTTTTT; v_gene: TRBV19; abundance: .; j_gene: TRBJ2-2; d_gene: TRBD2
CDR3aa: CASSQAGTSGRKQYF; CDR3nt: TGTGCCAGCAGCCAAGCCGGGACTAGCGGGAGGAAGCAGTACTTC; v_gene: TRBV14; abundance: .; j_gene: TRBJ2-7; d_gene: TRBD2
CDR3aa: CASSARDSNQPQHF; CDR3nt: TGTGCCAGCAGTGCCCGGGACAGCAATCAGCCCCAGCATTTT; v_gene: TRBV7-9; abundance: few; j_gene: TRBJ1-5; d_gene: .
CDR3aa: CASRFGQGREQYF; CDR3nt: TGTGCCAGCAGATTTGGACAGGGTCGCGAGCAGTACTTC; v_gene: TRBV3-1; abundance: few; j_gene: TRBJ2-7; d_gene: TRBD1
CDR3aa: CSVVRQGTGYGANVLTF; CDR3nt: TGCAGCGTTGTTCGACAGGGGACTGGCTATGGGGCCAACGTCCTGACTTTC; v_gene: TRBV29-1; abundance: .; j_gene: TRBJ2-6; d_gene: TRBD1
CDR3aa: CASSSPGQGRANIQYF; CDR3nt: TGTGCCAGCAGTTCTCCAGGACAGGGACGGGCGAACATTCAGTACTTC; v_gene: TRBV28; abundance: .; j_gene: TRBJ2-4; d_gene: TRBD1
CDR3aa: CSARPNSGAKNIQYF; CDR3nt: TGCAGTGCTAGGCCGAATTCCGGGGCCAAAAACATTCAGTACTTC; v_gene: TRBV20-1; abundance: few; j_gene: TRBJ2-4; d_gene: .
CDR3aa: CASSSPRGSTGELFF; CDR3nt: TGTGCCAGCAGCTCTCCGAGAGGGAGTACCGGGGAGCTGTTTTTT; v_gene: TRBV7-2; abundance: few; j_gene: TRBJ2-2; d_gene: .
CDR3aa: CASSVEAGGRETQYF; CDR3nt: TGTGCCAGCAGCGTAGAGGCGGGAGGAAGAGAGACCCAGTACTTC; v_gene: TRBV9; abundance: few; j_gene: TRBJ2-5; d_gene: TRBD2
CDR3aa: CASSQTLGLAQYF; CDR3nt: TGTGCCAGCAGCCAAACTCTAGGTCTGGCCCAGTACTTC; v_gene: TRBV4-2; abundance: few; j_gene: TRBJ2-5; d_gene: .
CDR3aa: CASSYGRTGGGETQYF; CDR3nt: TGTGCCAGCAGTTACGGTCGGACAGGAGGAGGAGAGACCCAGTACTTC; v_gene: TRBV6-6; abundance: few; j_gene: TRBJ2-5; d_gene: TRBD1
CDR3aa: CASSLDRGETQYF; CDR3nt: TGTGCCAGCAGCTTGGACAGGGGAGAGACCCAGTACTTC; v_gene: TRBV5-6; abundance: .; j_gene: TRBJ2-5; d_gene: TRBD1
CDR3aa: CASSFPRGTYEQYF; CDR3nt: TGTGCCAGCAGCTTCCCCAGGGGGACCTACGAGCAGTACTTC; v_gene: TRBV5-6; abundance: few; j_gene: TRBJ2-7; d_gene: TRBD1
CDR3aa: CASTRTTTYEQYF; CDR3nt: TGTGCCAGCACTCGAACAACCACCTACGAGCAGTACTTC; v_gene: TRBV5-6; abundance: .; j_gene: TRBJ2-7; d_gene: .
CDR3aa: CASSSIPLRGRAFF; CDR3nt: TGTGCCAGCAGTTCTATACCCCTCAGAGGACGAGCTTTCTTT; v_gene: TRBV28; abundance: .; j_gene: TRBJ1-1; d_gene: .
CDR3aa: CASSSGQGGEKLFF; CDR3nt: TGCGCCAGCAGCTCGGGACAGGGGGGTGAAAAACTGTTTTTT; v_gene: TRBV5-1; abundance: .; j_gene: TRBJ1-4; d_gene: TRBD1
CDR3aa: CSARDDRHRDYGYTF; CDR3nt: TGCAGTGCTAGAGACGACCGACACCGGGACTATGGCTACACCTTC; v_gene: TRBV20-1; abundance: .; j_gene: TRBJ1-2; d_gene: .
CDR3aa: CAISEGRRTYEQYF; CDR3nt: TGTGCCATCAGTGAGGGCAGGCGAACCTACGAGCAGTACTTC; v_gene: TRBV10-3; abundance: .; j_gene: TRBJ2-7; d_gene: .
CDR3aa: CASSQGQVTGELFF; CDR3nt: TGTGCCAGCAGCCAGGGACAGGTCACCGGGGAGCTGTTTTTT; v_gene: TRBV4-2; abundance: few; j_gene: TRBJ2-2; d_gene: TRBD1
CDR3aa: CSASSGWGSSDTQYF; CDR3nt: TGCAGTGCCTCCAGCGGGTGGGGAAGCTCAGATACGCAGTATTTT; v_gene: TRBV20-1; abundance: .; j_gene: TRBJ2-3; d_gene: .
CDR3aa: CASSGGQGGNQPQHF; CDR3nt: TGTGCCAGCAGTGGGGGACAGGGAGGCAATCAGCCCCAGCATTTT; v_gene: TRBV28; abundance: few; j_gene: TRBJ1-5; d_gene: TRBD1
CDR3aa: CASSSHGKTSLTQYF; CDR3nt: TGTGCCAGCAGTTCCCATGGAAAAACTAGCTTAACGCAGTATTTT; v_gene: TRBV6-5; abundance: .; j_gene: TRBJ2-3; d_gene: .
CDR3aa: CASRVLTEAFF; CDR3nt: TGTGCCAGCAGAGTGCTCACTGAAGCTTTCTTT; v_gene: TRBV6-1; abundance: few; j_gene: TRBJ1-1; d_gene: .
CDR3aa: CASSQRTGANTGELFF; CDR3nt: TGCGCCAGCAGCCAGCGGACAGGGGCGAACACCGGGGAGCTGTTTTTT; v_gene: TRBV4-3; abundance: few; j_gene: TRBJ2-2; d_gene: TRBD1
CDR3aa: CASSLSTGTGTYYGYTF; CDR3nt: TGTGCCAGCAGTTTATCCACCGGGACAGGGACCTACTATGGCTACACCTTC; v_gene: TRBV27; abundance: .; j_gene: TRBJ1-2; d_gene: TRBD1
CDR3aa: CASSLPLQGTTGELFF; CDR3nt: TGTGCCAGCAGTTTACCCCTACAGGGGACCACCGGGGAGCTGTTTTTT; v_gene: TRBV28; abundance: few; j_gene: TRBJ2-2; d_gene: TRBD1
CDR3aa: CASSPQTGWDTGELFF; CDR3nt: TGTGCCAGCAGCCCCCAGACAGGGTGGGACACCGGGGAGCTGTTTTTT; v_gene: TRBV11-1; abundance: .; j_gene: TRBJ2-2; d_gene: TRBD1
CDR3aa: CASGLARSGNYGYTF; CDR3nt: TGTGCTAGTGGTTTGGCCAGGAGCGGGAACTATGGCTACACCTTC; v_gene: TRBV12-5; abundance: few; j_gene: TRBJ1-2; d_gene: .
CDR3aa: CSARVEGPNQPQHF; CDR3nt: TGCAGTGCTAGAGTTGAGGGTCCCAATCAGCCCCAGCATTTT; v_gene: TRBV20-1; abundance: few; j_gene: TRBJ1-5; d_gene: .
CDR3aa: CASSSLAPGTQYF; CDR3nt: TGTGCCAGCAGTTCCCTGGCACCAGGTACGCAGTATTTT; v_gene: TRBV12-3/TRBV12-4; abundance: .; j_gene: TRBJ2-3; d_gene: .
CDR3aa: CSVATGENGYTF; CDR3nt: TGCAGCGTGGCGACAGGGGAGAATGGCTACACCTTC; v_gene: TRBV29-1; abundance: .; j_gene: TRBJ1-2; d_gene: TRBD1
CDR3aa: CASTVGQKYEQYF; CDR3nt: TGTGCCAGCACGGTGGGGCAGAAGTACGAGCAGTACTTC; v_gene: TRBV6-6; abundance: few; j_gene: TRBJ2-7; d_gene: .
CDR3aa: CASSQGPAGGIGDTQYF; CDR3nt: TGCGCCAGCAGCCAAGGCCCGGCGGGAGGGATCGGAGATACGCAGTATTTT; v_gene: TRBV4-3; abundance: .; j_gene: TRBJ2-3; d_gene: TRBD2
CDR3aa: CASSSSGDTGELFF; CDR3nt: TGTGCCAGCAGCTCTTCGGGGGACACCGGGGAGCTGTTTTTT; v_gene: TRBV7-9; abundance: .; j_gene: TRBJ2-2; d_gene: .
CDR3aa: CASSRNLVGISPLHF; CDR3nt: TGCGCCAGCAGCCGGAATCTTGTCGGGATTTCACCCCTCCACTTT; v_gene: TRBV4-1; abundance: few; j_gene: TRBJ1-6; d_gene: .
CDR3aa: CASSETHQPQHF; CDR3nt: TGTGCCAGTTCAGAGACCCATCAGCCCCAGCATTTT; v_gene: TRBV6-2/TRBV6-3; abundance: .; j_gene: TRBJ1-5; d_gene: .
CDR3aa: CSVEMGLAGGAGKDTQYF; CDR3nt: TGCAGCGTTGAGATGGGACTAGCGGGAGGTGCGGGGAAGGATACGCAGTATTTT; v_gene: TRBV29-1; abundance: few; j_gene: TRBJ2-3; d_gene: TRBD2
CDR3aa: CASSLVFGGSTEAFF; CDR3nt: TGTGCCAGCAGCTTAGTCTTTGGGGGTAGCACTGAAGCTTTCTTT; v_gene: TRBV7-2; abundance: .; j_gene: TRBJ1-1; d_gene: .
CDR3aa: CAISDGLGGGSSYNEQFF; CDR3nt: TGTGCCATCAGTGATGGGCTCGGCGGGGGGAGCTCCTACAATGAGCAGTTCTTC; v_gene: TRBV10-3; abundance: few; j_gene: TRBJ2-1; d_gene: TRBD2
CDR3aa: CASSFASGSGETQYF; CDR3nt: TGTGCCAGCAGCTTCGCTAGCGGGAGTGGAGAGACCCAGTACTTC; v_gene: TRBV7-2; abundance: .; j_gene: TRBJ2-5; d_gene: TRBD2
CDR3aa: CSVDLSTDTQYF; CDR3nt: TGCAGCGTTGATCTGAGCACAGATACGCAGTATTTT; v_gene: TRBV29-1; abundance: .; j_gene: TRBJ2-3; d_gene: .
CDR3aa: CASSEAPGTATSEQYF; CDR3nt: TGTGCCAGCAGTGAAGCGCCCGGGACCGCTACTTCCGAGCAGTACTTC; v_gene: TRBV6-1; abundance: .; j_gene: TRBJ2-7; d_gene: .
CDR3aa: CSATLRRDSPEAFF; CDR3nt: TGCAGCGCGACCCTTCGCCGGGACAGTCCTGAAGCTTTCTTT; v_gene: TRBV29-1; abundance: many; j_gene: TRBJ1-1; d_gene: TRBD1
CDR3aa: CASRSGLLTDTQYF; CDR3nt: TGTGCCAGCAGATCGGGATTATTAACAGATACGCAGTATTTT; v_gene: TRBV5-6; abundance: few; j_gene: TRBJ2-3; d_gene: .
CDR3aa: CASSPGLAGGAGELFF; CDR3nt: TGCGCCAGCAGCCCAGGACTAGCGGGAGGTGCCGGGGAGCTGTTTTTT; v_gene: TRBV5-1; abundance: .; j_gene: TRBJ2-2; d_gene: TRBD2
CDR3aa: CSASFEGTANEKLFF; CDR3nt: TGCAGTGCTAGCTTCGAGGGGACAGCTAATGAAAAACTGTTTTTT; v_gene: TRBV20-1; abundance: .; j_gene: TRBJ1-4; d_gene: TRBD1
CDR3aa: CASSLGRGEETQYF; CDR3nt: TGTGCCAGCAGCTTGGGTCGGGGGGAAGAGACCCAGTACTTC; v_gene: TRBV7-9; abundance: .; j_gene: TRBJ2-5; d_gene: TRBD2
CDR3aa: CASTWRSGTGGRSNQPQHF; CDR3nt: TGTGCCAGCACCTGGCGGTCAGGGACAGGTGGAAGGAGCAATCAGCCCCAGCATTTT; v_gene: TRBV12-3/TRBV12-4; abundance: .; j_gene: TRBJ1-5; d_gene: TRBD1
CDR3aa: CASSLDNGIGELFF; CDR3nt: TGTGCCAGCAGCTTAGACAATGGCATCGGGGAGCTGTTTTTT; v_gene: TRBV11-1; abundance: .; j_gene: TRBJ2-2; d_gene: .
CDR3aa: CASSPSAPQGNIQYF; CDR3nt: TGTGCCAGCAGCCCCTCCGCCCCACAGGGAAACATTCAGTACTTC; v_gene: TRBV7-2; abundance: .; j_gene: TRBJ2-4; d_gene: .
CDR3aa: CSARDPVSGSGNTIYF; CDR3nt: TGCAGTGCTAGAGATCCCGTCTCCGGCTCTGGAAACACCATATATTTT; v_gene: TRBV20-1; abundance: few; j_gene: TRBJ1-3; d_gene: .